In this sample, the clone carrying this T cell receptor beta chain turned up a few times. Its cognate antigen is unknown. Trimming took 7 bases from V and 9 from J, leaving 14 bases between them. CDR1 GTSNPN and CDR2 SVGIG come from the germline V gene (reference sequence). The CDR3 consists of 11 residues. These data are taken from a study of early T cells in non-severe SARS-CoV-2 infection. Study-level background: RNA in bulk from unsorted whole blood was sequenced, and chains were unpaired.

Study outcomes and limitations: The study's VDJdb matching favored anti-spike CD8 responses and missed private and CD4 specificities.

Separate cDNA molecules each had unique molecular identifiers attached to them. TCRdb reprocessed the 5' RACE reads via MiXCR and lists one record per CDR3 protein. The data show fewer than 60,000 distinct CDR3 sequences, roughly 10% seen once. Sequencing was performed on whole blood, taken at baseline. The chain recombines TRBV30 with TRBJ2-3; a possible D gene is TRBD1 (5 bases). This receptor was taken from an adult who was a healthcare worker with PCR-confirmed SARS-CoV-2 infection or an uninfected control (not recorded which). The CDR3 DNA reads TGTGCCTTTGGACCCCAGGGAACGCAGTATTTT. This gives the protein CAFGPQGTQYF.